This passage covers 23 T cell receptor beta chains from one sample sequenced in a study of blood T cell repertoires in COVID-19. The assay was immunoSEQ multiplex PCR, and TCRdb's table has in-frame clones only and misses some. The profile shows 150,000 to 200,000 clones, 85% to 90% of them singletons. The specimen sequenced was peripheral blood. These receptors all stem from a man in his sixties or seventies with active or convalescent COVID-19.

The V and J genes are TRBV18 and TRBJ2-2, with 7 bases lining up with TRBD1. The CDR3 covers 17 residues. Germline-derived CDR1 and CDR2 are KGHSH and LQKENI. Trimming at V came to 3 bases and at J to 1 base, leaving 8 bases not matched to a gene. The CDR3 region has the DNA TGTGCCAGCTCACCGCTGAGAAGGACAGGGAACACCGGGGAGCTGTTTTTT. Translated, it gives CASSPLRRTGNTGELFF.

The genes are TRBV28 and TRBJ1-2; tentatively, D is TRBD1 (5 bases). The CDR3 spans 15 residues. The V end was cut by 2 bases, the J end by 0 bases, with 10 bases between. Germline loops: CDR1 MDHEN, CDR2 SYDVKM. The CDR3 nucleotides read TGTGCCAGCAGTTTAGCCGACAGAACTAACTATGGCTACACCTTC. Encoded protein: CASSLADRTNYGYTF.

The CDR3 DNA sequence: TGTGCCTGGACCTTGACAGGAGAGCAGTACTTC. It translates to CAWTLTGEQYF. The rearrangement joins TRBV30 to TRBJ2-7; a weak D match, TRBD1 (6 bases). CDR1 is GTSNPN, CDR2 SVGIG, per germline (reference sequence). V lost 4 bases and J 7 bases, leaving 11 bases between the germline ends. This CDR3 is 11 amino acids long.

The chain is built from TRBV7-2 and TRBJ1-1, with 8 bases identical to TRBD1. CDR1 is SGHTA, CDR2 FQGNSA, per germline. The V and J ends lost 4 bases and 4 bases, in that order; junction bases with no gene match: 8. The CDR3 consists of 15 residues. CDR3 DNA sequence: TGTGCCAGCAGCTCCTTAAAGACAGGGGTCACTGAAGCTTTCTTT. Translating it yields CASSSLKTGVTEAFF.

The CDR3 spells CASSEGVTRAKNIQYF. The DNA for the CDR3 is TGTGCCAGCAGTGAGGGAGTGACTAGGGCCAAAAACATTCAGTACTTC. The V gene is TRBV6-1, the J gene TRBJ2-4, with a tentative D call TRBD2 (6 bases). Germline V gives CDR1 MNHNS, CDR2 SASEGT. This CDR3 contains 16 residues. V shed 3 bases and J shed 1 base, with 13 bases lying between them.

This clone appeared a few times. The chain links TRBV4-3 to TRBJ2-6, with TRBD1 matching over 7 bases. This CDR3 comprises 15 residues. Looked up from germline, CDR1 is LGHNA and CDR2 is YSLEER. V lost 1 base, J lost 3 bases, and 0 bases stayed unmatched. Here the CDR3 reads CASSQGQGGANVLTF. In DNA form, the CDR3 reads TGCGCCAGCAGCCAAGGACAGGGTGGGGCCAACGTCCTGACTTTC.

The rearrangement links TRBV15 to TRBJ1-1; 7 positions agree with TRBD1. Germline assignment: CDR1 LNHNV and CDR2 YYDKDF (reference sequence). The CDR3 has 15 amino acids. Trimming removed 0 bases from V and 2 bases from J; junction bases left unmatched: 3. The CDR3 here is CATSREGGRNTEAFF. The CDR3 DNA is TGTGCCACCAGCAGAGAAGGGGGCCGAAACACTGAAGCTTTCTTT.

A word on this clone: The sample holds other DNA sequences that translate to the same CDR3. The rearrangement links TRBV5-1 to TRBJ1-3; D gene uncertain. Germline V gene data show CDR1 as SGHRS and CDR2 as YFSETQ. The CDR3 runs to 15 residues. Trimming shortened V by 1 base and J by 0 bases, and 8 bases separated the two germline ends. CDR3 region: CASSLRPGSGNTIYF. For the CDR3, the DNA is TGCGCCAGCAGCTTGCGACCAGGCTCTGGAAACACCATATATTTT.

The chain recombines TRBV5-1 with TRBJ1-6; weak D call: TRBD1 (5 bases). Germline assignment: CDR1 SGHRS and CDR2 YFSETQ. This CDR3 comprises 14 residues. With 0 bases removed from V and 5 bases from J, the gap between germline ends came to 6 bases. CDR3 nucleotides: TGCGCCAGCAGCTTGGACAGGAATAATTCACCCCTCCACTTT. Translating it yields CASSLDRNNSPLHF.

V usage is TRBV28 and J usage is TRBJ1-5, with D tentatively TRBD1 (5 bases). The CDR3 covers 16 residues. Trimming removed 0 bases at V and 4 bases at J, with 13 bases between. The germline gives CDR1 MDHEN, CDR2 SYDVKM. The CDR3 DNA sequence: TGTGCCAGCAGTTTATGGTCAGGGAATGGGAATCAGCCCCAGCATTTT. It codes for CASSLWSGNGNQPQHF.

The chain carries TRBV11-3 and TRBJ2-1; the D gene is possibly TRBD2 (6 bases). Germline CDR1 and CDR2: SGHNT and YENEEA. The CDR3 covers 17 residues. Trimming cost V 0 bases and J 9 bases, with 21 bases left between them. The CDR3 DNA reads as TGTGCCAGCAGCTTAGATCTGGGCGGGACCTTTCGTGCTGAGCAGTTCTTC. As protein: CASSLDLGGTFRAEQFF.

This chain links TRBV28 with TRBJ2-7; D is perhaps TRBD2 (6 bases). V lost 1 base and J 5 bases, leaving 15 bases between the germline ends. The CDR3 consists of 15 residues. The germline CDR1 and CDR2 sequences are MDHEN and SYDVKM. CDR3 in DNA: TGTGCCAGCAGTTTATTCGGGAGTAGGATTCACGAGCAGTACTTC. Encoded protein: CASSLFGSRIHEQYF. Using reference TRBV28 and TRBJ2-7 for the parts outside the CDR3, the full variable domain is DVKVTQSSRYLVKRTGEKVFLECVQDMDHENMFWYRQDPGLGLRLIYFSYDVKMKEKGDIPEGYSVSREKKERFSLILESASTNQTSMYLCASSLFGSRIHEQYFGPGTRLTVT.

The chain employs TRBV4-3 and TRBJ2-7; D gene unclear. The CDR3 has 16 amino acids. Trimming pared 0 bases from V and 4 bases from J, leaving 16 bases between. The V gene's germline CDR1 is LGHNA and CDR2 YSLEER. The chain's CDR3 is CASSQDPGSGRYEQYF. The CDR3 DNA reads TGCGCCAGCAGCCAAGATCCAGGTTCAGGAAGGTACGAGCAGTACTTC.

The V call is TRBV15, the J call TRBJ1-6; 7 bases map to TRBD1. V shed 2 bases and J 8 bases; nucleotides not matched to a gene: 6. Germline-derived CDR1 and CDR2 are LNHNV and YYDKDF (reference sequence). This CDR3 is built from 15 residues. This chain's CDR3 is CATSRQRQGDSPLHF. CDR3 in DNA: TGTGCCACCAGCAGACAAAGACAGGGCGATTCACCCCTCCACTTT.

Comment on this clone: Additional DNA sequences in this sample encode the identical CDR3. The chain links TRBV7-9 to TRBJ1-1, with D unresolved. The CDR3 contains 13 residues. Trimming shortened V by 5 bases and J by 0 bases, and 7 bases separated the two germline ends. CDR1 is SEHNR and CDR2 is FQNEAQ in the germline V gene (reference sequence). This chain's CDR3 is CASSAALNTEAFF. In DNA form, the CDR3 reads TGTGCCAGCAGCGCGGCGTTGAACACTGAAGCTTTCTTT.

This chain connects TRBV28 to TRBJ2-7; 8 bases are shared with TRBD2. With V trimmed by 3 bases and J by 4 bases, 11 bases remained unmatched. This CDR3 has 16 residues. Germline V gene sequence: CDR1 MDHEN, CDR2 SYDVKM. This CDR3 reads CASSFPPGGVRYEQYF. CDR3 coding DNA: TGTGCCAGCAGTTTCCCCCCGGGGGGGGTTAGATACGAGCAGTACTTC.

This clone was counted once. The chain carries TRBV4-3 and TRBJ2-5; tentatively, D is TRBD2 (6 bases). From germline, CDR1 is LGHNA and CDR2 YSLEER. V shed 4 bases and J shed 4 bases, with 19 bases lying between them. This CDR3 contains 16 residues. CDR3 residues: CASSRGWGELGETQYF. The DNA of the CDR3 is TGCGCCAGCAGCCGTGGATGGGGGGAGCTGGGAGAGACCCAGTACTTC.

The chain combines TRBV29-1 with TRBJ1-1; 8 bases fit TRBD1. There are 16 residues in the CDR3. V gave up 7 bases and J gave up 1 base; unmatched junction bases: 14. Per germline, CDR1 SQVTM and CDR2 ANQGSEA. CDR3 residues: CSALSRDRFSNTEAFF. CDR3 in DNA: TGCAGCGCTCTCTCCCGGGACAGGTTCTCGAACACTGAAGCTTTCTTT.

The rearrangement joins TRBV16 to TRBJ1-1; 9 nucleotides agree with TRBD1. CDR1 KGHSY and CDR2 FQNENV come from the germline V gene. The junction had 8 bases not matched to a gene; V was cut back by 4 bases and J by 2 bases. This CDR3 spans 16 amino acids. The CDR3 nucleotides read TGTGCCAGCAGCCCAAGGGGACAGGGAGGCAACACTGAAGCTTTCTTT. This sequence encodes CASSPRGQGGNTEAFF.

The chain uses TRBV7-2 and TRBJ2-2; perhaps TRBD2 as D (5 bases). The ends were cut back, 2 bases at V and 7 bases at J, with 11 bases in the middle. The CDR3 sequence is 14 residues long. Germline V gene sequence: CDR1 SGHTA, CDR2 FQGNSA. This CDR3 reads CASSLKTGIGELFF. Written as DNA, the CDR3 is TGTGCCAGCAGCTTAAAAACCGGGATCGGGGAGCTGTTTTTT.

This chain links TRBV2 with TRBJ1-4; the match to TRBD1 covers 9 bases. Trimming at V came to 10 bases and at J to 8 bases, leaving 5 bases not matched to a gene. Germline V gene data show CDR1 as SNHLY and CDR2 as FYNNEI. The CDR3 runs to 12 residues. The CDR3 DNA sequence: TGTGCCAACAGGGACAGGGACGAAAAACTGTTTTTT. Encoded protein: CANRDRDEKLFF.

The rearrangement joins TRBV19 to TRBJ1-4; TRBD1 agrees at 7 bases. With V trimmed by 5 bases and J by 5 bases, 11 bases remained unmatched. Germline V gives CDR1 LNHDA, CDR2 SQIVND (reference sequence). The CDR3 sequence is 16 residues long. CDR3 loop: CASSDRARAPNEKLFF. The CDR3 DNA reads as TGTGCCAGTAGTGACAGGGCGAGAGCTCCGAATGAAAAACTGTTTTTT.

The chain uses TRBV7-6 and TRBJ2-4, with 12 bases matching TRBD1. J was trimmed by 3 bases and V by 5 bases; bases with no gene match: 14. This CDR3 region has 19 residues. Germline assignment: CDR1 SGHVS and CDR2 FNYEAQ. The CDR3 DNA follows: TGTGCCAGCAGCCAGGCCTTTGGGACAGGGGGCGAGAGCAAAAACATTCAGTACTTC. It specifies CASSQAFGTGGESKNIQYF. The entire variable domain, with the rest obtained from reference TRBV7-6 and TRBJ2-4, is as follows: GAGVSQSPRYKVTKRGQDVALRCDPISGHVSLYWYRQALGQGPEFLTYFNYEAQQDKSGLPNDRFSAERPEGSISTLTIQRTEQRDSAMYRCASSQAFGTGGESKNIQYFGAGTRLSVL.